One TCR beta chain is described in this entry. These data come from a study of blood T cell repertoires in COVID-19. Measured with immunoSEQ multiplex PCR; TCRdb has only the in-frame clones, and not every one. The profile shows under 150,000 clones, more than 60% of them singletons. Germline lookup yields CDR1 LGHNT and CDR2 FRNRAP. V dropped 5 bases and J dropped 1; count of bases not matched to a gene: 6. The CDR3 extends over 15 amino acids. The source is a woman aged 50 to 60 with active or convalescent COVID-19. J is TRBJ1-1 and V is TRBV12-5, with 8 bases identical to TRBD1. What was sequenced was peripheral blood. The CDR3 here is CASGPPRGQNTEAFF. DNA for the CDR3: TGTGCTAGTGGTCCACCCAGGGGGCAGAACACTGAAGCTTTCTTT.